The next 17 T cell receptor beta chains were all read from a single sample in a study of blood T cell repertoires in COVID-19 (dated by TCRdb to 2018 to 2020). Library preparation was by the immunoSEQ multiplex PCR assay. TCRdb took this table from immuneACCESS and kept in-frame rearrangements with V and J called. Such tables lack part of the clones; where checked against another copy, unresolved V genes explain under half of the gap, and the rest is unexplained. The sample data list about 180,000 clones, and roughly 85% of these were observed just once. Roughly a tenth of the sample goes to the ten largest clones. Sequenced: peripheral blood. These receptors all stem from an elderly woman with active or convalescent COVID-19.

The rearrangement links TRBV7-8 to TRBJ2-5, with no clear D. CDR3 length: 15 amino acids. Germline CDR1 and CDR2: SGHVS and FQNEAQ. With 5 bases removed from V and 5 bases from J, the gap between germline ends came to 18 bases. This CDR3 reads CASSRWAGMGETQYF. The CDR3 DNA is TGTGCCAGCAGCCGGTGGGCAGGAATGGGCGAGACCCAGTACTTC.

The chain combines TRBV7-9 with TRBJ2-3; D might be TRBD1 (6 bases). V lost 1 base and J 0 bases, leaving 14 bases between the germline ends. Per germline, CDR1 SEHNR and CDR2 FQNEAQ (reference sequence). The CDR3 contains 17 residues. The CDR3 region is CASSLDQGRGSTDTQYF. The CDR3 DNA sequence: TGTGCCAGCAGCTTAGATCAGGGCAGGGGAAGCACAGATACGCAGTATTTT.

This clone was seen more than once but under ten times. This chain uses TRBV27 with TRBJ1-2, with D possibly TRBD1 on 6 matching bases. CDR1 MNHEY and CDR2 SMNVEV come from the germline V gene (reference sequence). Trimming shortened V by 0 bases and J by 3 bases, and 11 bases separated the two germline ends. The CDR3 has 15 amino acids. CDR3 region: CASSLSAGAHYGYTF. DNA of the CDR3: TGTGCCAGCAGTTTATCGGCAGGGGCACACTATGGCTACACCTTC.

In DNA form, the CDR3 reads TGTGCCAGCAGCTTAGGGCGGGGGAACTATGGCTACACCTTC. Translation gives CASSLGRGNYGYTF. V and J are TRBV7-2 and TRBJ1-2, with a possible D match to TRBD1 (5 bases). The CDR3 totals 14 residues. CDR1 is SGHTA and CDR2 is FQGNSA in the germline V gene. The V end was cut by 1 base, the J end by 2 bases, with 8 bases between.

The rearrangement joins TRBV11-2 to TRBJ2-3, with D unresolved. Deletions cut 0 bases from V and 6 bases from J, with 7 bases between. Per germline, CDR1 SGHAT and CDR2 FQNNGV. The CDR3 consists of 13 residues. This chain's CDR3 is CASSLDPRDTQYF. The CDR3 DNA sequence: TGTGCCAGCAGCTTAGATCCTCGGGATACGCAGTATTTT.

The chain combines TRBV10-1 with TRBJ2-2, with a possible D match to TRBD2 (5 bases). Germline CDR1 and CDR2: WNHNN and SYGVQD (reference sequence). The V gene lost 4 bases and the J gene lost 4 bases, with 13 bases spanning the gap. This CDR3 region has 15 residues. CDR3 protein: CASSVLRDPTGELFF. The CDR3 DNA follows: TGCGCCAGCAGTGTACTACGGGATCCCACCGGGGAGCTGTTTTTT.

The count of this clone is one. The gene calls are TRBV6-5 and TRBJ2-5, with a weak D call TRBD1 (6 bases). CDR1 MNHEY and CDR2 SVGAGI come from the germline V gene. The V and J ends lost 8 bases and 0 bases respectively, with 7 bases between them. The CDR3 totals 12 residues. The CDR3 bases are TGTGCCAGCCGGACAGACCAAGAGACCCAGTACTTC. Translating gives CASRTDQETQYF.

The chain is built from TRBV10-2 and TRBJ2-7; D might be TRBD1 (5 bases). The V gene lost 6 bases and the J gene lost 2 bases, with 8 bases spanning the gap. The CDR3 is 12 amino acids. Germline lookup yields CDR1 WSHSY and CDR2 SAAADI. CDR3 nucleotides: TGCGCCAGCAGCCACAGGACCTACGAGCAGTACTTC. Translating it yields CASSHRTYEQYF.

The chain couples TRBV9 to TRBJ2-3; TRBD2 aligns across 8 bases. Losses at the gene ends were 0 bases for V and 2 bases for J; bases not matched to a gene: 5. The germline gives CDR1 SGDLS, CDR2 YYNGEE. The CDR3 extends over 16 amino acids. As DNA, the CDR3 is TGTGCCAGCAGCGTAGCCATAGCGGGACTCACAGATACGCAGTATTTT. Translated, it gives CASSVAIAGLTDTQYF.

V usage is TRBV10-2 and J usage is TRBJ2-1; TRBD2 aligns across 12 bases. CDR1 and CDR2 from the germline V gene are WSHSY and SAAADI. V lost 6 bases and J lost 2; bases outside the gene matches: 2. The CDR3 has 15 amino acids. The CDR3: CASRGTSGPYNEQFF. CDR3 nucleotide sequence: TGCGCCAGCAGGGGGACTAGCGGGCCCTACAATGAGCAGTTCTTC.

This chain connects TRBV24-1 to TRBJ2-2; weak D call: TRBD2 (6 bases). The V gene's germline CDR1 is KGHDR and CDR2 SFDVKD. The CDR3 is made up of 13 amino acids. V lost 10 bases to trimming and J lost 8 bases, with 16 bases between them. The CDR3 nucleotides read TGTGCCACTGCCGGGACTGCGAGTGGGGAGCTGTTTTTT. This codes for CATAGTASGELFF.

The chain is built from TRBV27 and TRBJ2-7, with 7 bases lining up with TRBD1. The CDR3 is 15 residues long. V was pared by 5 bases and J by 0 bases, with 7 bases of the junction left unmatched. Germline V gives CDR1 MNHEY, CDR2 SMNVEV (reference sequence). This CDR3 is CASSTDRENSYEQYF. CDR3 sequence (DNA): TGTGCCAGCAGTACCGACAGGGAAAACTCCTACGAGCAGTACTTC.

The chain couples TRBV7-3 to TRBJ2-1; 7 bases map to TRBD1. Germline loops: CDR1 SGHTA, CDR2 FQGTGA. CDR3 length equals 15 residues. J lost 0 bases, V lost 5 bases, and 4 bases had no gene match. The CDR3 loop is CASSDSGGSYNEQFF. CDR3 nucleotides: TGTGCCAGCAGCGACTCAGGGGGCTCCTACAATGAGCAGTTCTTC. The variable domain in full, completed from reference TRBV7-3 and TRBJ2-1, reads GAGVSQTPSNKVTEKGKYVELRCDPISGHTALYWYRQSLGQGPEFLIYFQGTGAADDSGLPNDRFFAVRPEGSVSTLKIQRTERGDSAVYLCASSDSGGSYNEQFFGPGTRLTVL.

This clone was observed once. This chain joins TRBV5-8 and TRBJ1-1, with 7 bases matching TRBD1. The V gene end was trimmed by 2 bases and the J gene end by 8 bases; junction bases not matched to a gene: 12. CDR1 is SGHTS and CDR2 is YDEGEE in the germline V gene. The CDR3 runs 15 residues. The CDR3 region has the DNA TGTGCCAGCAGCTTCACAGGGGCAGGTGGGTTGGAAGCTTTCTTT. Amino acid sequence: CASSFTGAGGLEAFF.

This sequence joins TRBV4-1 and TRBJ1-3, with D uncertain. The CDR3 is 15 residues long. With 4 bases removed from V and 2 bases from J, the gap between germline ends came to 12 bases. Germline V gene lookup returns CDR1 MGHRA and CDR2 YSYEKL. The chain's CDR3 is CASSRTDSPGNTIYF. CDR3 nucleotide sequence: TGCGCCAGCAGCCGAACTGACTCTCCTGGAAACACCATATATTTT.

CDR3 sequence reads: CATSNGEGYEQYF. In DNA form, the CDR3 reads TGTGCCACCAGTAATGGGGAGGGCTACGAGCAGTACTTC. The chain is built from TRBV24-1 and TRBJ2-7; TRBD2 matches at 7 bases. This CDR3 spans 13 amino acids. Trimming removed 6 bases from V and 3 bases from J; junction bases left unmatched: 4. The germline gives CDR1 KGHDR, CDR2 SFDVKD.

The CDR3: CAPKGGYGYTF. As DNA, the CDR3 is TGTGCCCCCAAAGGGGGCTATGGCTACACCTTC. This chain connects TRBV28 to TRBJ1-2, with D possibly TRBD1 on 6 matching bases. The ends were cut back, 11 bases at V and 4 bases at J, with 11 bases in the middle. CDR1 and CDR2 from the germline V gene are MDHEN and SYDVKM. The CDR3 spans 11 residues.